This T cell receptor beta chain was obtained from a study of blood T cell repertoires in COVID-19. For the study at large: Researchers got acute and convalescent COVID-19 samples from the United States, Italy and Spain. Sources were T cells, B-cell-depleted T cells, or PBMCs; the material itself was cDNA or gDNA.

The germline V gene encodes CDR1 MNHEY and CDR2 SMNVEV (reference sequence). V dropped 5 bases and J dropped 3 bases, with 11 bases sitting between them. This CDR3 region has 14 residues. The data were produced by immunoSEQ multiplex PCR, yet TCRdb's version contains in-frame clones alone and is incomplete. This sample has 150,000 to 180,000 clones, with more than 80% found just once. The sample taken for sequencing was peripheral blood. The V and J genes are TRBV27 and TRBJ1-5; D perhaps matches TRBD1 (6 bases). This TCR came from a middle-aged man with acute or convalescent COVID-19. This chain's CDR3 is CASSRTGNNQPQHF. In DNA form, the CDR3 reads TGTGCCAGCAGTCGAACAGGGAACAATCAGCCCCAGCATTTT.